Listed here are 22 T cell receptor beta chains from one sample, sequenced in a study of blood T cell repertoires in COVID-19. The data were produced by immunoSEQ multiplex PCR, yet TCRdb's version contains in-frame clones alone and is incomplete. The repertoire holds 300,000 to 400,000 clones, with about 90% as singletons. The specimen was peripheral blood. These receptors were taken from a woman aged 18-29 years who had recovered from COVID-19.

The chain employs TRBV4-3 and TRBJ1-1; D possibly corresponds to TRBD1 (6 bases). Germline V gives CDR1 LGHNA, CDR2 YSLEER. The CDR3 is made up of 15 amino acids. Trimming stripped 4 bases from V and 0 bases from J, with 12 bases between. DNA of the CDR3: TGCGCCAGCAGCCCCTACGGACAGTTGAACACTGAAGCTTTCTTT. It is translated as CASSPYGQLNTEAFF.

This rearrangement joins TRBV6-1 to TRBJ2-6; 10 bases map to TRBD1. Germline V CDR1 and CDR2: MNHNS, SASEGT. The V gene end was trimmed by 4 bases and the J gene end by 4 bases; junction bases not matched to a gene: 4. The length of the CDR3 is 16 residues. The CDR3 spells CASSGQGANGANVLTF. The CDR3 bases are TGTGCCAGCAGTGGACAGGGGGCTAACGGGGCCAACGTCCTGACTTTC.

The CDR3 coding sequence is TGTGCCAGCAGCTTCCAGGCAAATAACTATGGCTACACCTTC. Residues: CASSFQANNYGYTF. This chain joins TRBV7-9 and TRBJ1-2; D gene unclear. Germline lookup yields CDR1 SEHNR and CDR2 FQNEAQ (reference sequence). Deletions cut 3 bases from V and 1 base from J, with 9 bases between. The CDR3 contains 14 residues.

The chain links TRBV2 to TRBJ1-4; maybe TRBD1 (5 bases). V lost 7 bases to trimming and J lost 10 bases, with 10 bases between them. Germline loops: CDR1 SNHLY, CDR2 FYNNEI. CDR3 length: 11 residues. In nucleotides, the CDR3 is TGTGCCAGCATTGTGGGGGGAAAACTGTTTTTT. Amino acid sequence: CASIVGGKLFF.

The chain couples TRBV6-5 to TRBJ1-5, with D uncertain. In germline, CDR1 is MNHEY, CDR2 SVGAGI. The CDR3 is 13 amino acids. The ends were cut back, 6 bases at V and 5 bases at J, with 11 bases in the middle. The CDR3 DNA sequence: TGTGCCAGCAGCTTAGGGAGGGATCAGCCCCAGCATTTT. Its translation is CASSLGRDQPQHF.

V usage is TRBV21-1 and J usage is TRBJ2-5; the D segment call TRBD1 is taken from the table without a DNA check. TRBV21-1 is a pseudogene segment. This CDR3 region has 16 residues. CDR3 protein: CASSYPDRENQETQYF. CDR3 DNA sequence: TGTGCCAGCAGCTACCCGGACAGGGAGAACCAAGAGACCCAGTACTTC.

In its sample, this clone was seen a few times. V usage is TRBV15 and J usage is TRBJ1-5; the D is unclear. CDR3 size: 13 residues. Per germline, CDR1 LNHNV and CDR2 YYDKDF (reference sequence). Trimming stripped 5 bases from V and 6 bases from J, with 11 bases between. The CDR3 loop reads CATSAQSGQPQHF. The CDR3 nucleotides are TGTGCCACCAGCGCCCAGTCGGGTCAGCCCCAGCATTTT.

The chain is built from TRBV3-1 (or the pseudogene TRBV3-2) and TRBJ1-2; tentative D call: TRBD1 (6 bases). CDR3 length equals 14 residues. Looked up from germline, CDR1 is LGHDT and CDR2 is YNNKEL (reference sequence). Trimming took 1 base from V and 6 from J, leaving 12 bases between them. Here the CDR3 reads CASSQGHTGHGYTF. For the CDR3, the DNA is TGTGCCAGCAGCCAAGGGCACACAGGGCATGGCTACACCTTC.

This rearrangement joins TRBV14 to TRBJ1-2; the D is unclear. With 4 bases removed from V and 4 bases from J, the gap between germline ends came to 10 bases. The CDR3 is 13 residues long. Looked up from germline, CDR1 is SGHDN and CDR2 is FVKESK. The CDR3 loop is CASSPDSRYGYTF. The CDR3 DNA reads TGTGCCAGCAGCCCCGATAGCCGCTATGGCTACACCTTC.

This chain joins TRBV19 and TRBJ1-2; 7 nucleotides agree with TRBD1. This CDR3 comprises 15 residues. Per germline, CDR1 LNHDA and CDR2 SQIVND (reference sequence). Trimming took 4 bases from V and 2 from J; bases not matched to a gene: 7. CDR3 DNA sequence: TGTGCCAGTAGTACGAAACGGGACAGCAACTATGGCTACACCTTC. Its protein is CASSTKRDSNYGYTF.

J is TRBJ1-2 and V is TRBV4-3; D gene uncertain. The CDR3 covers 13 residues. Looked up from germline, CDR1 is LGHNA and CDR2 is YSLEER. V was trimmed by 0 bases and J by 7 bases, leaving 9 bases between them. As DNA, the CDR3 is TGCGCCAGCAGCCAAGACCGGGTACCTGGCTACACCTTC. Its translation is CASSQDRVPGYTF.

The chain recombines TRBV4-1 with TRBJ2-1; perhaps TRBD2 as D (5 bases). Trimming removed 4 bases from V and 4 bases from J, with 11 bases in between. The CDR3 runs 14 residues. The germline CDR1 and CDR2 sequences are MGHRA and YSYEKL. CDR3 sequence reads: CASSPRTSYNEQFF. As DNA, the CDR3 is TGCGCCAGCAGCCCCCGGACTTCGTACAATGAGCAGTTCTTC.

This chain uses TRBV6-5 with TRBJ2-7, with 8 bases matching TRBD2. In germline, CDR1 is MNHEY, CDR2 SVGAGI. J gave up 3 bases and V 2 bases, and 6 bases lay outside the gene matches. This CDR3 contains 15 residues. The CDR3 loop reads CASSYVAGGFYEQYV. For the CDR3, the DNA is TGTGCCAGCAGTTACGTGGCGGGAGGATTCTACGAGCAGTACGTC.

The chain joins TRBV10-3 to TRBJ1-1; D call uncertain. The V end lost 0 bases, the J end lost 4 bases, and 12 bases lay between the germline ends. Germline V gene sequence: CDR1 ENHRY, CDR2 SYGVKD. The CDR3 contains 15 residues. CDR3 protein: CAISESSYGGTEAFF. The CDR3 region has the DNA TGTGCCATCAGTGAGTCCTCCTATGGCGGCACTGAAGCTTTCTTT.

The chain combines TRBV7-2 with TRBJ2-1; D perhaps matches TRBD1 (5 bases). V was pared by 7 bases and J by 4 bases, with 23 bases between. This CDR3 is built from 17 residues. Germline V CDR1 and CDR2: SGHTA, FQGNSA. CDR3 bases: TGTGCCAGCACCGATCCACAGGCTGGATCTCCTTACAATGAGCAGTTCTTC. This codes for CASTDPQAGSPYNEQFF. Complete variable domain (other parts from reference TRBV7-2 and TRBJ2-1): GAGVSQSPSNKVTEKGKDVELRCDPISGHTALYWYRQSLGQGLEFLIYFQGNSAPDKSGLPSDRFSAERTGGSVSTLTIQRTQQEDSAVYLCASTDPQAGSPYNEQFFGPGTRLTVL.

This sequence joins TRBV6-2 or TRBV6-3 and TRBJ2-1, with 9 bases fitting TRBD2. Germline trimming cut 2 bases from V and 4 bases from J; bases unmatched to any gene: 3. The length of the CDR3 is 15 residues. Germline lookup yields CDR1 MNHEY and CDR2 SVGEGT. The CDR3, as DNA: TGTGCCAGCAGTTACCCCCTAGCGGGATACAATGAGCAGTTCTTC. It translates to CASSYPLAGYNEQFF.

The V call is TRBV11-2, the J call TRBJ1-5; D is possibly TRBD1 (5 bases). Germline lookup yields CDR1 SGHAT and CDR2 FQNNGV. The length of the CDR3 is 13 residues. V lost 5 bases and J 6 bases, leaving 11 bases between the germline ends. The CDR3 sequence is CASSQGPRQPQHF. Here the CDR3 DNA reads TGTGCCAGCAGCCAGGGCCCCCGTCAGCCCCAGCATTTT.

This chain uses TRBV18 with TRBJ2-5; the match to TRBD2 covers 7 bases. J lost 2 bases, V lost 3 bases, and 0 bases had no gene match. Germline CDR1 KGHSH, CDR2 LQKENI. The CDR3 is made up of 13 amino acids. As DNA, the CDR3 is TGTGCCAGCTCACCGGGAGGGCAAGAGACCCAGTACTTC. Its protein product is CASSPGGQETQYF.

V and J are TRBV20-1 and TRBJ2-1; no clear D. V was cut by 3 bases and J by 4 bases, with 7 bases left in between. From germline, CDR1 is DFQATT and CDR2 SNEGSKA (reference sequence). The CDR3 has 12 residues. CDR3 in amino acids: CSASIQYNEQFF. The CDR3 nucleotides are TGCAGTGCTAGTATTCAGTACAATGAGCAGTTCTTC.

This chain uses TRBV5-4 with TRBJ2-5; a possible D gene is TRBD1 (7 bases). The length of the CDR3 is 15 residues. The germline gives CDR1 SGHNT, CDR2 YYREEE (reference sequence). The ends were cut back, 3 bases at V and 5 bases at J, with 17 bases in the middle. The DNA of the CDR3 is TGTGCCAGCAGCTCCCCGACAGGGAGGTCGGAGACCCAGTACTTC. It specifies CASSSPTGRSETQYF. Full variable domain (missing parts from reference TRBV5-4 and TRBJ2-5): ETGVTQSPTHLIKTRGQQVTLRCSSQSGHNTVSWYQQALGQGPQFIFQYYREEENGRGNFPPRFSGLQFPNYSSELNVNALELDDSALYLCASSSPTGRSETQYFGPGTRLLVL.

The V and J genes are TRBV6-5 and TRBJ2-4, with unresolved D. In germline, CDR1 is MNHEY, CDR2 SVGAGI. The CDR3 runs 13 residues. The V gene lost 6 bases and the J gene lost 6 bases, with 12 bases spanning the gap. CDR3 DNA: TGTGCCAGCAGGGCGGTTCGTGGAAACATTCAGTACTTC. This sequence encodes CASRAVRGNIQYF.

In DNA, the CDR3 is TGTGCCAGCAGTTTATTCGGGACAATGACCACGGAGCAGTTCTTC. This codes for CASSLFGTMTTEQFF. The V gene is TRBV27, the J gene TRBJ2-1; D might be TRBD1 (6 bases). V lost 1 base, J lost 10 bases, and 17 bases lay in between. This CDR3 comprises 15 residues. Germline loops: CDR1 MNHEY, CDR2 SMNVEV (reference sequence).